This TCR beta chain was captured by sequencing in a study of blood T cell repertoires in COVID-19. Germline loops: CDR1 SGHVS, CDR2 FQNEAQ. This CDR3 contains 15 residues. Trimming cost V 5 bases and J 3 bases, with 14 bases left between them. Some clones are missing from TCRdb's copy, which holds only in-frame ones; the method was immunoSEQ multiplex PCR. The sample gives 65,000 to 75,000 clones, roughly three quarters of which show up once; around 21% is in the top ten. The chain recombines TRBV7-8 with TRBJ1-5; D might be TRBD1 (6 bases). Sequences were obtained from peripheral blood. This clonotype was sampled from a man aged 70 or older with acute or convalescent COVID-19. The CDR3 sequence: CASSKDSINNQPQHF. DNA for the CDR3: TGTGCCAGCAGCAAGGACAGCATAAACAATCAGCCCCAGCATTTT.